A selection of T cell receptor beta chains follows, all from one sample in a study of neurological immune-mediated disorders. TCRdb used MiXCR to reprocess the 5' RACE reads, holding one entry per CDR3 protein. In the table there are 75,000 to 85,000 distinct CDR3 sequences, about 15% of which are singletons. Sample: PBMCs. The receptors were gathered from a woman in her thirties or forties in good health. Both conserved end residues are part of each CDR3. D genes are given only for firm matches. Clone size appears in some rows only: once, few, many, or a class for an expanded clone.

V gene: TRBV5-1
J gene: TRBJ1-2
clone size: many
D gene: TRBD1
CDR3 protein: CASSTGGGADYGYTF
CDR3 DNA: TGCGCCAGCAGCACTGGAGGGGGCGCCGACTATGGCTACACCTTC

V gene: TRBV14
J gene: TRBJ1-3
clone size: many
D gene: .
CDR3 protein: CASSQMVGGSGNTIYF
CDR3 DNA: TGTGCCAGCAGCCAAATGGTTGGGGGCAGTGGAAACACCATATATTTT

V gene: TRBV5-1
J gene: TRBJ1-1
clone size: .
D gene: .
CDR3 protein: CASSTTQNTEAFF
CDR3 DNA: TGCGCCAGCAGCACGACACAAAACACTGAAGCTTTCTTT

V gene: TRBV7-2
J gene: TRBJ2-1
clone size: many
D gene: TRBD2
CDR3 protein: CASSSSGDRWNEQFF
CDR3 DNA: TGTGCCAGCAGCAGCAGCGGGGACCGTTGGAATGAGCAGTTCTTC

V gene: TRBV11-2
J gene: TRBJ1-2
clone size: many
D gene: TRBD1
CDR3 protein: CASSPGQLYGYTF
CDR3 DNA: TGTGCCAGCAGCCCGGGACAGCTCTATGGCTACACCTTC

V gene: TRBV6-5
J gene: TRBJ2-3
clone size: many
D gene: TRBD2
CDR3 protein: CAVQPAGGADTQYF
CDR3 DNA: TGTGCCGTACAACCAGCGGGGGGTGCAGATACGCAGTATTTT

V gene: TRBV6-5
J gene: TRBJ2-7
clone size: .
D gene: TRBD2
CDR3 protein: CVSGALGSSYEQYF
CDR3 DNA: TGTGTCAGCGGGGCCCTTGGCAGCTCCTATGAGCAGTACTTC

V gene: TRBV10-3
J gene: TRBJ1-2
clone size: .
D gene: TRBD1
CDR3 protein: CAINSGTGANYGYTF
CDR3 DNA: TGTGCCATTAACTCCGGGACAGGGGCTAACTATGGCTACACCTTC

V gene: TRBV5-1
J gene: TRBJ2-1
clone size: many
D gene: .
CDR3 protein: CASSPRTDQYNEQFF
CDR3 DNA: TGCGCCAGCAGCCCTCGGACAGACCAATACAATGAGCAGTTCTTC

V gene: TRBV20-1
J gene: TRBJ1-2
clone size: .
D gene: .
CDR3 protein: CSARGEDSCNYGYTF
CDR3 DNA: TGCAGTGCTAGAGGAGAGGATTCATGCAACTATGGCTACACCTTC

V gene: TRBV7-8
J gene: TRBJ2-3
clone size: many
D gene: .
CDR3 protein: CASSLVPLQGADTQYF
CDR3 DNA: TGTGCCAGCAGCTTAGTCCCCCTACAGGGTGCGGATACGCAGTATTTT

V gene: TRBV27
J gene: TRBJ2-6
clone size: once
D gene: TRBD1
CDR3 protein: CASSFRQGFSGANVLTF
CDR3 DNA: TGTGCCAGCAGTTTCCGACAGGGATTCTCTGGGGCCAACGTCCTGACTTTC

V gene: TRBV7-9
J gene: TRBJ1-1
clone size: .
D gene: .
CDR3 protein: CASILRAGPNTEAFF
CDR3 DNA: TGTGCCAGCATTCTAAGAGCAGGGCCGAACACTGAAGCTTTCTTT

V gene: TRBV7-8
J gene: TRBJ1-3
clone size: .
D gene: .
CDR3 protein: CASSLALGFSGNTIYF
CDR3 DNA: TGTGCCAGCAGCTTAGCGCTGGGGTTCTCTGGAAACACCATATATTTT

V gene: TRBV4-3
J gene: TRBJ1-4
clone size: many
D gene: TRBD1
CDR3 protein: CASSQDYRAFGTVVEKLFF
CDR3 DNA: TGCGCCAGCAGCCAAGATTATCGGGCTTTCGGGACAGTGGTTGAAAAACTGTTTTTT

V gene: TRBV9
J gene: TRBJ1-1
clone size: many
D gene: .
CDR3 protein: CASSPSWSWGRVGTEAFF
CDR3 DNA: TGTGCCAGCAGCCCGAGCTGGAGTTGGGGTCGGGTAGGAACTGAAGCTTTCTTT

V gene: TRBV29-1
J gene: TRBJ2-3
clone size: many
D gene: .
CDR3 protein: CSVGGYGADTQYF
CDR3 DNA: TGCAGCGTGGGGGGTTACGGAGCAGATACGCAGTATTTT

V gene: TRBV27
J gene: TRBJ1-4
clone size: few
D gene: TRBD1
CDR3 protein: CASSPQITHRGSLEKLFF
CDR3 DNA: TGTGCCAGCAGCCCCCAGATCACCCACAGGGGGTCGTTGGAAAAACTGTTTTTT

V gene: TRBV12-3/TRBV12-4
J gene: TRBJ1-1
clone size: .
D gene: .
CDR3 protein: CASSLSATVNTESFF
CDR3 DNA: TGTGCCAGCAGTTTATCGGCGACAGTGAACACTGAATCTTTCTTT

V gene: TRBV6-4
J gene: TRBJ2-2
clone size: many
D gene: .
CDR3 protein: CASSDSMGATGELFF
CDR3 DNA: TGTGCCAGCAGTGACTCGATGGGGGCCACCGGGGAGCTGTTTTTT

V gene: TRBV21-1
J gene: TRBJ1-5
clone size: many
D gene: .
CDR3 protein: CASSKAMHRAQPQHF
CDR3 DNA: TGTGCCAGCAGCAAAGCCATGCACAGGGCCCAGCCCCAGCATTTT

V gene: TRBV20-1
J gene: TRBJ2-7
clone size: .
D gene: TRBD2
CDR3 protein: CSARDRGVYEQYF
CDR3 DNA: TGCAGTGCTAGAGATCGGGGGGTCTACGAGCAGTACTTC

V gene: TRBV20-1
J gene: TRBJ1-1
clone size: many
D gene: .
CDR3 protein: CSARDTRGGSRDTEAFF
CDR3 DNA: TGCAGTGCTAGAGATACACGCGGGGGTTCGCGGGACACTGAAGCTTTCTTT

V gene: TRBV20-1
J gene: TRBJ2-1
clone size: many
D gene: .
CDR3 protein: CSARDLWGWDTDNEQFF
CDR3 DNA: TGCAGTGCTAGAGATCTATGGGGTTGGGACACCGACAATGAGCAGTTCTTC

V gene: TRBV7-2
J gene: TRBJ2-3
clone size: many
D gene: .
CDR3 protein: CASTLRRAGAVDTQYF
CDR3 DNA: .

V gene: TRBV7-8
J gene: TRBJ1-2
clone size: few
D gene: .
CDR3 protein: CASSLADGGYTF
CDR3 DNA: TGTGCCAGCAGCTTAGCTGACGGCGGCTACACCTTC

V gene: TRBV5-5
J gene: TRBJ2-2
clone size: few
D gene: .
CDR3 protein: CASSLLTGKAGELFF
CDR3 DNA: TGTGCCAGCAGCTTATTAACAGGGAAGGCCGGGGAGCTGTTTTTT

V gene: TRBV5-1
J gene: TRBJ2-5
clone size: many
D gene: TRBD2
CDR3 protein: CASSSSLAGIQETQYF
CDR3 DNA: TGCGCCAGCAGCTCCTCACTAGCGGGGATACAAGAGACCCAGTACTTC

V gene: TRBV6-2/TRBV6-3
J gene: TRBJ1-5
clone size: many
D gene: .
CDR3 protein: CASNQGSNQPQHF
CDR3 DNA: TGTGCCAGCAACCAGGGGAGCAATCAGCCCCAGCATTTT

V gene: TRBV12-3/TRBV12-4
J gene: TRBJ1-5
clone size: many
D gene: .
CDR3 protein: CASSSYQGYYSNQPQHF
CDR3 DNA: TGTGCCAGCAGTTCGTATCAGGGGTATTATAGCAATCAGCCCCAGCATTTT

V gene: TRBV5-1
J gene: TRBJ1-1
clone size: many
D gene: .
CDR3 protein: CASSLVGAAMNTEAFF
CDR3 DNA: TGCGCCAGCAGCTTGGTAGGTGCAGCCATGAACACTGAAGCTTTCTTT

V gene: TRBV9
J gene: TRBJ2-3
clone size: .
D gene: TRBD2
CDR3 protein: CASSLLGGGQYF
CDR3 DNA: TGTGCCAGCAGCCTCCTGGGGGGGGGGCAGTATTTT

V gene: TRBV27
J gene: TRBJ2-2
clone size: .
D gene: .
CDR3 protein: CASSRVATGELFF
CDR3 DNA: TGTGCCAGCAGCCGGGTGGCCACCGGGGAGCTGTTTTTT

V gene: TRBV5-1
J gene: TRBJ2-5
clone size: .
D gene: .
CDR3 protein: CASSSARTAVQETQYF
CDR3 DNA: TGCGCCAGCAGCTCCGCCCGGACAGCAGTCCAAGAGACCCAGTACTTC

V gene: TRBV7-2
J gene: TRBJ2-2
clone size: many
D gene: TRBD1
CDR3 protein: CASSLELGQGLELFF
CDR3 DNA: TGTGCCAGCAGCTTAGAACTCGGACAGGGTTTGGAGCTGTTTTTT

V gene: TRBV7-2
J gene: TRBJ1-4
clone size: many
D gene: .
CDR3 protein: CASSLVVRADREKLFF
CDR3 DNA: TGTGCCAGCAGCTTAGTTGTCCGGGCGGATAGAGAAAAACTGTTTTTT

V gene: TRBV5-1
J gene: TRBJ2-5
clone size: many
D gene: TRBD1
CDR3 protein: CASSLASGQGRETQYF
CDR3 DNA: TGCGCCAGCAGCTTGGCCTCGGGACAGGGCAGGGAGACCCAGTACTTC

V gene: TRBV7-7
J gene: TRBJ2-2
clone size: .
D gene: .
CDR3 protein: CASSLDQTNTGELFF
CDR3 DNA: TGTGCCAGCAGCTTAGACCAGACGAATACCGGGGAGCTGTTTTTT

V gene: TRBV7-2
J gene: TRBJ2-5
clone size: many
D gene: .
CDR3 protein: CASSPSGLLETQYF
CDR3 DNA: TGTGCCAGCAGCCCCTCGGGGCTGCTAGAGACCCAGTACTTC

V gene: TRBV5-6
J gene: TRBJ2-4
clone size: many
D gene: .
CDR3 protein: CASSLTGVAKNIQYF
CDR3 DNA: TGTGCCAGCAGCTTGACGGGGGTGGCCAAAAACATTCAGTACTTC

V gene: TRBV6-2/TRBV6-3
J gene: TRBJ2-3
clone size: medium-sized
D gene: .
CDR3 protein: CASSYGLEPGTQYF
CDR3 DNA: TGTGCCAGCAGTTACGGACTGGAGCCCGGTACGCAGTATTTT

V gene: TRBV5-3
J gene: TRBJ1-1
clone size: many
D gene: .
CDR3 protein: CARSHIPPGPHTEAFF
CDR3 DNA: TGTGCCAGAAGCCACATCCCACCGGGCCCTCACACTGAAGCTTTCTTT

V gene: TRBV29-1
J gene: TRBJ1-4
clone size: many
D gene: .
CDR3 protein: CSAGEGEYGELFF
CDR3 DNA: TGCAGCGCCGGAGAGGGCGAATACGGTGAACTGTTTTTT

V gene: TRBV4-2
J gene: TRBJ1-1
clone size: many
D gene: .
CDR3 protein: CASSRPRQYFMNTEAFF
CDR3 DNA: TGTGCCAGCAGCCGCCCGCGGCAGTACTTCATGAACACTGAAGCTTTCTTT

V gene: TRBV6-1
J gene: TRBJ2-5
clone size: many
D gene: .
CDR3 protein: CASSEIGGGIETQYF
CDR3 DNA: TGTGCCAGCAGTGAGATTGGGGGGGGCATAGAGACCCAGTACTTC

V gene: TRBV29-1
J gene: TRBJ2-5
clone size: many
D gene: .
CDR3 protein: CSVCQTDRDRETQYF
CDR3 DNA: TGCAGCGTGTGCCAGACGGACCGCGATAGGGAGACCCAGTACTTC

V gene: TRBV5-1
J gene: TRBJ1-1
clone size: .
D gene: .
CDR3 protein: CASSTPDSGTEAFF
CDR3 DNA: TGCGCCAGCAGCACACCGGACAGTGGCACTGAAGCTTTCTTT

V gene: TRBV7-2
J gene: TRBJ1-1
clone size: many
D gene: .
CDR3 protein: CASSLERTVTEAFF
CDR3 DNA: TGTGCCAGCAGCTTAGAGCGGACGGTGACTGAAGCTTTCTTT

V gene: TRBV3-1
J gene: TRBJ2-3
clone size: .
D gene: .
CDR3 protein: CASSPSLGRGPPDTQYF
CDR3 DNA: TGTGCCAGCAGCCCAAGTCTAGGACGGGGGCCGCCGGATACGCAGTATTTT

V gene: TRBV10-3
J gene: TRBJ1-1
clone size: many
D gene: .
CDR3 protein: CAINNGTLGTEAFF
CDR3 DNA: TGTGCCATCAACAATGGCACACTGGGCACTGAAGCTTTCTTT

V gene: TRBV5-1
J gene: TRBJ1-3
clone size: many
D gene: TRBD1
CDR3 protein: CASSWMGQGATYGNTIYF
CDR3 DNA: TGCGCCAGCAGCTGGATGGGACAGGGGGCGACTTATGGAAACACCATATATTTT

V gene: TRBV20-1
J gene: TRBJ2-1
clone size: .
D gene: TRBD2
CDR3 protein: CSARARLAGGNEQFF
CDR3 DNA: TGCAGTGCTAGAGCCCGACTAGCGGGAGGGAATGAGCAGTTCTTC

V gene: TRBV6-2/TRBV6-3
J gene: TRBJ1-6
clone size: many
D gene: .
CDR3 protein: CASSYSIPGESSYNSPLHF
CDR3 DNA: TGTGCCAGCAGTTACTCGATTCCGGGGGAGAGCTCCTATAATTCACCCCTCCACTTT

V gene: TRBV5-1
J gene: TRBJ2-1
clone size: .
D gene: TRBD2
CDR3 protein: CASSERGFNEQFF
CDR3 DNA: TGCGCCAGCAGCGAGCGGGGATTCAATGAGCAGTTCTTC

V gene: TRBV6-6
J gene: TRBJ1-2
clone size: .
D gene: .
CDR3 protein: CASSTDGAGLSYTF
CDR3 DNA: TGTGCCAGCAGTACCGACGGCGCCGGCTTAAGCTACACCTTC

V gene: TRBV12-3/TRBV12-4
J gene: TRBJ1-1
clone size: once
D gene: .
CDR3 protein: CANTLGTPNTEAFF
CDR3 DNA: TGTGCCAACACCCTTGGGACACCGAACACTGAAGCTTTCTTT

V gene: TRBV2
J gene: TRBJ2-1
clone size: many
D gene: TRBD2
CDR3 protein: CASSRTSGGGNEQFF
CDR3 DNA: TGTGCCAGCAGTCGGACTAGCGGGGGGGGGAATGAGCAGTTCTTC

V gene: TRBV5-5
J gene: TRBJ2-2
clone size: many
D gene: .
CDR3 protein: CASSSRLTGTTTGELFF
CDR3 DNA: TGTGCCAGCAGCTCTAGATTAACAGGGACGACAACCGGGGAGCTGTTTTTT

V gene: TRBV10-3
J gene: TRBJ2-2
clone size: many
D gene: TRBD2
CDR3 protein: CAISESSQGGLANTGELFF
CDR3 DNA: TGTGCCATCAGTGAGTCGAGCCAGGGAGGACTAGCGAACACCGGGGAGCTGTTTTTT